One and the same sample provided the 2 T cell receptor beta chains below, sequenced in a study of blood T cells in healthy people across ages. Alongside a J-beta primer mix, a sample-barcoded 5' primer served in a second PCR lasting about 7 to 12 cycles. TCRdb reprocessed the 5' RACE reads with MiXCR, giving one entry per CDR3 protein. The sample includes hundreds of thousands of distinct CDR3 sequences, more than 40% of them seen just once. Sequenced: blood. These receptors all come from a woman aged 55-69 years in good health.

V usage is TRBV7-8 and J usage is TRBJ2-7, with D possibly being TRBD2 (5 bases). V was cut by 5 bases and J by 3 bases, with 14 bases left in between. The CDR3 has 14 residues. Germline lookup yields CDR1 SGHVS and CDR2 FQNEAQ. The CDR3 region has the DNA TGTGCCAGCAGCGCCGGGTCCGGAGGCTACGAGCAGTACTTC. The encoded protein is CASSAGSGGYEQYF.

The CDR3 loop reads CSASVGGRAGDTQYF. CDR3 nucleotide sequence: TGCAGTGCTAGCGTAGGCGGGAGGGCAGGGGATACGCAGTATTTT. J is TRBJ2-3 and V is TRBV20-1, with 9 bases fitting TRBD2. J was trimmed by 6 bases and V by 3 bases; bases with no gene match: 10. Germline assignment: CDR1 DFQATT and CDR2 SNEGSKA (reference sequence). The CDR3 has 15 residues.